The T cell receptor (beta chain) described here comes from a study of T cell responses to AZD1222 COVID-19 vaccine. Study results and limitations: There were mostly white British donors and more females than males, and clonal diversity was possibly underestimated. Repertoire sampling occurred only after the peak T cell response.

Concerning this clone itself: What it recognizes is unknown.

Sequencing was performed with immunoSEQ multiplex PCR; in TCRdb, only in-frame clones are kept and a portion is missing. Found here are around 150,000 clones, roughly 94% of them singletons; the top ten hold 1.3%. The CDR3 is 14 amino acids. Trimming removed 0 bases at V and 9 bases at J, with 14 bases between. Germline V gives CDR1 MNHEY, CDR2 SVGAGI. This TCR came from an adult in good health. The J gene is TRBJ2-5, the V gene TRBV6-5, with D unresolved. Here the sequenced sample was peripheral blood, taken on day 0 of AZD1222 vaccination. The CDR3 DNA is TGTGCCAGCAGTTACTCGAAAAAGCTGGGGTCCCAGTACTTC. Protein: CASSYSKKLGSQYF.